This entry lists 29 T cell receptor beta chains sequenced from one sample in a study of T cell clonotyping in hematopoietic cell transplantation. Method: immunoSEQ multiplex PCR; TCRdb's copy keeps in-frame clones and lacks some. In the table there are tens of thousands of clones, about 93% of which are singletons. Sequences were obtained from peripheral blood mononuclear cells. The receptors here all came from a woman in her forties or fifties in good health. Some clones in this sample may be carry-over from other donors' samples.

Written as DNA, the CDR3 is TGTGCCAGCAGCTTCGCCGACTACCAAGAGACCCAGTACTTC. This sequence encodes CASSFADYQETQYF. The V and J genes are TRBV13 and TRBJ2-5; no clear D gene. CDR1 and CDR2 (germline): PRHDT, FYEKMQ (reference sequence). The CDR3 loop spans 14 amino acids. V gave up 3 bases and J gave up 0 bases, with 8 bases separating them. Looking up the rest from reference TRBV13 and TRBJ2-5 gives the full variable domain: AAGVIQSPRHLIKEKRETATLKCYPIPRHDTVYWYQQGPGQDPQFLISFYEKMQSDKGSIPDRFSAQQFSDYHSELNMSSLELGDSALYFCASSFADYQETQYFGPGTRLLVL.

The CDR3 DNA is TGTGCCAGCAGCTTAGAGGGGGACGGGACTGAAGCTTTCTTT. Amino acid sequence: CASSLEGDGTEAFF. This chain joins TRBV7-2 and TRBJ1-1; maybe TRBD1 (6 bases). The CDR3 totals 14 residues. V was clipped by 1 base and J by 5 bases, with 11 bases between them. CDR1 is SGHTA and CDR2 is FQGNSA in the germline V gene.

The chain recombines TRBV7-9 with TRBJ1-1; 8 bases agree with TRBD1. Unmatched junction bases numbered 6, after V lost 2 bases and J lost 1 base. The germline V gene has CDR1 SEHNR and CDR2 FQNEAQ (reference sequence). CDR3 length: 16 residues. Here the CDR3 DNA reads TGTGCCAGCAGCTTAACCGGGGGACAGGCGAACACTGAAGCTTTCTTT. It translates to CASSLTGGQANTEAFF.

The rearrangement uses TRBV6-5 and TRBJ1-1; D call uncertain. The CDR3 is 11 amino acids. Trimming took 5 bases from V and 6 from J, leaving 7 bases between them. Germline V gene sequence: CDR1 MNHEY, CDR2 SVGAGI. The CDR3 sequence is CASSRSSEAFF. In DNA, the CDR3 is TGTGCCAGCAGTCGTAGCTCTGAAGCTTTCTTT.

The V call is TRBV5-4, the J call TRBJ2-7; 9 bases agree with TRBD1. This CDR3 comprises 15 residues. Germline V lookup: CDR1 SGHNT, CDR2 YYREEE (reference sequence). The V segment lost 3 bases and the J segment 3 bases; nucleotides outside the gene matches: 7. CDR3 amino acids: CASSSYAGQGYEQYF. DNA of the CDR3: TGTGCCAGCAGCTCCTACGCGGGACAGGGCTACGAGCAGTACTTC.

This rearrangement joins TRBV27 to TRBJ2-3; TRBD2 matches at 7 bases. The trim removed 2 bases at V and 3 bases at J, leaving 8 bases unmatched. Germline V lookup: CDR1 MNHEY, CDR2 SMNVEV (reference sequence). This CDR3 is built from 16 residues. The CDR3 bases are TGTGCCAGCAGTTTAGGAGCGGGGAGACCTACAGATACGCAGTATTTT. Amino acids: CASSLGAGRPTDTQYF.

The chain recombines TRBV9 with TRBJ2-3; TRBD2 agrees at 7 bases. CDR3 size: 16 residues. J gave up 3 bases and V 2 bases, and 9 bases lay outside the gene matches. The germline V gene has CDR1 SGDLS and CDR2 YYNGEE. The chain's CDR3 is CASSVGGGPTTDTQYF. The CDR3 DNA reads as TGTGCCAGCAGCGTCGGCGGGGGACCAACGACAGATACGCAGTATTTT.

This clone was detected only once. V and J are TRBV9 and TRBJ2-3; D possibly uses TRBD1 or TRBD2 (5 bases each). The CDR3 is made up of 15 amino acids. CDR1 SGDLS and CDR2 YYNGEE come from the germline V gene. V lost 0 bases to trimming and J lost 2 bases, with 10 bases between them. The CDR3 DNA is TGTGCCAGCAGCGTAGGGGTGGGGGTCACAGATACGCAGTATTTT. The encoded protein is CASSVGVGVTDTQYF.

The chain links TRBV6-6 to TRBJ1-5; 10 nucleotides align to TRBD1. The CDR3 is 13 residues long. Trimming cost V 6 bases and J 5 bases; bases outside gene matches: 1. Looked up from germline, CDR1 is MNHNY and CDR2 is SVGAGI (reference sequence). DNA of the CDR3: TGTGCCAGCAGGACAGGGGGCGATCAGCCCCAGCATTTT. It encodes CASRTGGDQPQHF.

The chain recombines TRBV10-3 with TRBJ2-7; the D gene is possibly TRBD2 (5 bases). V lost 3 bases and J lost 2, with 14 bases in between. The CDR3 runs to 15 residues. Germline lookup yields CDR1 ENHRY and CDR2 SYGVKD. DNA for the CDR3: TGTGCCATCAGTGAACAGTACGGGAAAGCCTACGAGCAGTACTTC. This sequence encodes CAISEQYGKAYEQYF.

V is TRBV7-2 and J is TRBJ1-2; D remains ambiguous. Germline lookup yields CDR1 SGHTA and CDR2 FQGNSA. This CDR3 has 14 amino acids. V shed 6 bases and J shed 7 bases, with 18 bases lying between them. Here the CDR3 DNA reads TGTGCCAGCAGACTTTCGACAACGACGGGTGGCTACACCTTC. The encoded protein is CASRLSTTTGGYTF. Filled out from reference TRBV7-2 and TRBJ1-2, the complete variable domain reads GAGVSQSPSNKVTEKGKDVELRCDPISGHTALYWYRQSLGQGLEFLIYFQGNSAPDKSGLPSDRFSAERTGGSVSTLTIQRTQQEDSAVYLCASRLSTTTGGYTFGSGTRLTVV.

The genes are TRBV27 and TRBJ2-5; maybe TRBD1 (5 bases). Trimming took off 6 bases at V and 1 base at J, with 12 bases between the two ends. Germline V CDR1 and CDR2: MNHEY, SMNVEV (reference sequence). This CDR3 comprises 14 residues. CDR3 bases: TGTGCCAGCAGAAAATGGGGCACCCAAGAGACCCAGTACTTC. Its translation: CASRKWGTQETQYF.

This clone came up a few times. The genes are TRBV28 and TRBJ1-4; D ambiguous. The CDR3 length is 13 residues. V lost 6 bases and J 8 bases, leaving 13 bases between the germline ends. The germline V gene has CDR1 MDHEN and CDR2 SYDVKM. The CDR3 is CASREPYWEKLFF. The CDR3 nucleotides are TGTGCCAGCAGGGAGCCGTATTGGGAAAAACTGTTTTTT.

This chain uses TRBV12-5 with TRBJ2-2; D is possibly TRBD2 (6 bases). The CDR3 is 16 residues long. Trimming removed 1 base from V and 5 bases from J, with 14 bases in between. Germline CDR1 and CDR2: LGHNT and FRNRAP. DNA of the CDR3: TGTGCTAGTGGTTTGGCCCGGCGGGAATGGACCGGGGAGCTGTTTTTT. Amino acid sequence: CASGLARREWTGELFF.

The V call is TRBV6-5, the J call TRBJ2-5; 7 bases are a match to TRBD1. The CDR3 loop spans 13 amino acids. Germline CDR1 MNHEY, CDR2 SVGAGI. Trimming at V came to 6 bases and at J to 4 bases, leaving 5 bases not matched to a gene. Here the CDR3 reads CASRQTGVETQYF. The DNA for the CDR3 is TGTGCCAGCAGGCAAACAGGGGTAGAGACCCAGTACTTC.

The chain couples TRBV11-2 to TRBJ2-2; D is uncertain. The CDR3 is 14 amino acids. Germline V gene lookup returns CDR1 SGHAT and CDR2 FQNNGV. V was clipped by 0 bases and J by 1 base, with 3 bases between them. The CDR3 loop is CASSLDRNTGELFF. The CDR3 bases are TGTGCCAGCAGCTTAGATCGGAACACCGGGGAGCTGTTTTTT. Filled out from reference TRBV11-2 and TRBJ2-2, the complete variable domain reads EAGVAQSPRYKIIEKRQSVAFWCNPISGHATLYWYQQILGQGPKLLIQFQNNGVVDDSQLPKDRFSAERLKGVDSTLKIQPAKLEDSAVYLCASSLDRNTGELFFGEGSRLTVL.

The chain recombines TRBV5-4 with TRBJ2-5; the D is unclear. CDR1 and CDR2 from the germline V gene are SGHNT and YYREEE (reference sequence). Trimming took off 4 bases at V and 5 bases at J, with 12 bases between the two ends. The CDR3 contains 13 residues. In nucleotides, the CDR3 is TGTGCCAGCAGCGTAAGGGTTCGGGAGACCCAGTACTTC. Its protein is CASSVRVRETQYF.

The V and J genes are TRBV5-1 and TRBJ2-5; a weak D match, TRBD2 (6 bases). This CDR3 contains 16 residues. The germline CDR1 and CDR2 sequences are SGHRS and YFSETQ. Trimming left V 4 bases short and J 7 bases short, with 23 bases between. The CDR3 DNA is TGCGCCAGCAGCGCGGAGGGAGACCCTCGGATCGGGACCCAGTACTTC. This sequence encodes CASSAEGDPRIGTQYF.

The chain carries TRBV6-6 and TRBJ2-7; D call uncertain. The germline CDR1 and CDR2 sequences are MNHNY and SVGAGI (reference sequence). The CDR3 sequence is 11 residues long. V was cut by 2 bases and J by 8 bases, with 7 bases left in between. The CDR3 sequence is CASSYPPQQYF. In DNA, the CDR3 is TGTGCCAGCAGTTACCCCCCCCAGCAGTACTTC.

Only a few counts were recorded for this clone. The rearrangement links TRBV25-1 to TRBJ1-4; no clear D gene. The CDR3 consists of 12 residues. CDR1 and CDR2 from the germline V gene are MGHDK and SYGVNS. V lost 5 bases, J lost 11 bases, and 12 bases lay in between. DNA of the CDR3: TGTGCCAGCAGTTCAGTAGGCGCTAAACTGTTTTTT. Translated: CASSSVGAKLFF.

DNA for the CDR3: TGTGCCAGTAGTGGGACACGGTCCGAGACCGGGGAGCTGTTTTTT. This encodes CASSGTRSETGELFF. This chain connects TRBV19 to TRBJ2-2; possibly TRBD1 for D (6 bases). Germline-derived CDR1 and CDR2 are LNHDA and SQIVND (reference sequence). V was pared by 5 bases and J by 5 bases, with 15 bases between. The length of the CDR3 is 15 residues.

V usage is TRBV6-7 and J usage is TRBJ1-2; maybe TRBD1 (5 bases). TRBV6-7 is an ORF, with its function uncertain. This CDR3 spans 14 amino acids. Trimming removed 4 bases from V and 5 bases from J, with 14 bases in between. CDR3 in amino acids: CASSWDRDTYGYTF. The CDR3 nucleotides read TGTGCCAGCAGTTGGGACCGAGACACGTATGGCTACACCTTC.

The chain's CDR3 is CASSVGDRGRSYEQYF. As DNA, the CDR3 is TGTGCCAGCAGCGTAGGGGACAGGGGTAGGTCCTACGAGCAGTACTTC. The V and J genes are TRBV9 and TRBJ2-7, with TRBD1 identical over 10 bases. V lost 0 bases to trimming and J lost 1 base; unmatched junction nucleotides: 4. Germline values: CDR1 SGDLS, CDR2 YYNGEE. The CDR3 has 16 amino acids.

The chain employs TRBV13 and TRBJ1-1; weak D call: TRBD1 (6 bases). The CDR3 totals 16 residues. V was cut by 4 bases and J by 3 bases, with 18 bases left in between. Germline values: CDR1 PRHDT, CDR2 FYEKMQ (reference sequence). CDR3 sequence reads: CASSWRGSGLHTEAFF. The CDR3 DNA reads TGTGCCAGCAGCTGGAGGGGGTCCGGGCTTCACACTGAAGCTTTCTTT.

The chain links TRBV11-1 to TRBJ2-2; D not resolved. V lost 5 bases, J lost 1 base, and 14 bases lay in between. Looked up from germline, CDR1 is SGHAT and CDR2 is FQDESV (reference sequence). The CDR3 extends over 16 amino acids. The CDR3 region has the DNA TGTGCCAGCAGCCGCCAGGCGCGCTTGAACACCGGGGAGCTGTTTTTT. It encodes CASSRQARLNTGELFF.

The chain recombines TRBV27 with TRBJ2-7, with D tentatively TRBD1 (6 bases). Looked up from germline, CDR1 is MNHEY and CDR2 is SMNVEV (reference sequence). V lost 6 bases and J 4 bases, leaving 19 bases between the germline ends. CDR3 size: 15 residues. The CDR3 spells CASRDSGQGRYEQYF. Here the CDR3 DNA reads TGTGCCAGCAGGGATTCGGGGCAGGGGCGATACGAGCAGTACTTC.

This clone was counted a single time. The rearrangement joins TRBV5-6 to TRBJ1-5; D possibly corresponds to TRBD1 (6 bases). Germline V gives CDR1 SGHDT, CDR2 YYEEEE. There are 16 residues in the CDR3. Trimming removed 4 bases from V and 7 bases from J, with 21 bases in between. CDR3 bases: TGTGCCAGCAGCAATACCGAACCAGGGGTCGGCCAGCCCCAGCATTTT. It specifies CASSNTEPGVGQPQHF.

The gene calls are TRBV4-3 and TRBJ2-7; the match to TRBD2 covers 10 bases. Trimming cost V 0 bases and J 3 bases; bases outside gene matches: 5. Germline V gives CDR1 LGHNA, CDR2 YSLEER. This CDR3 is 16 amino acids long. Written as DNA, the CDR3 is TGCGCCAGCAGCCAAGAAACTAGCGGGGCTGACTACGAGCAGTACTTC. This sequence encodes CASSQETSGADYEQYF.

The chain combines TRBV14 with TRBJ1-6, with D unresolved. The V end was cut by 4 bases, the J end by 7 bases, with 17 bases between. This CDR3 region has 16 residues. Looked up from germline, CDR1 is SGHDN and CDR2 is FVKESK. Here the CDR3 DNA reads TGTGCCAGCAGCCCGTCCCCCCGGGTTCCGAATTCACCCCTCCACTTT. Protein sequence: CASSPSPRVPNSPLHF.